What follows are 17 T cell receptor beta chains derived from one specimen sequenced in a study of cytomegalovirus exposure and HLA in healthy donors. Method: immunoSEQ multiplex PCR; TCRdb's copy keeps in-frame clones and lacks some. This repertoire shows over 100,000 clones, 80% to 90% found once; its top ten account for 1% to 1.5%. The sample was PBMCs. These receptor sequences come from a woman younger than 30 in good health and CMV-seronegative.

The chain uses TRBV6-5 and TRBJ2-3; no clear D. The germline CDR1 and CDR2 sequences are MNHEY and SVGAGI. V was clipped by 0 bases and J by 1 base, with 5 bases between them. The CDR3 covers 14 residues. Here the CDR3 reads CASSYSRGTDTQYF. Here the CDR3 DNA reads TGTGCCAGCAGTTACTCACGCGGCACAGATACGCAGTATTTT.

The J gene is TRBJ2-1, the V gene TRBV7-8; 7 bases are shared with TRBD1. The CDR3 spans 16 residues. After removal of 0 bases from V and 0 bases from J, the junction contained 2 bases not matched to a gene. Looked up from germline, CDR1 is SGHVS and CDR2 is FQNEAQ. For the CDR3, the DNA is TGTGCCAGCAGCTTAGCGGACAGGAACTCCTACAATGAGCAGTTCTTC. Translating gives CASSLADRNSYNEQFF.

The chain carries TRBV28 and TRBJ1-5, with 7 positions matching TRBD1. CDR1 and CDR2 from the germline V gene are MDHEN and SYDVKM. Germline trimming cut 3 bases from V and 2 bases from J; bases unmatched to any gene: 7. The CDR3 covers 16 residues. The CDR3 reads CASSLTGWVGNQPQHF. The CDR3 DNA follows: TGTGCCAGCAGTTTGACAGGGTGGGTAGGCAATCAGCCCCAGCATTTT.

This chain joins TRBV19 and TRBJ2-7; TRBD1 matches at 8 bases. Germline values: CDR1 LNHDA, CDR2 SQIVND (reference sequence). The CDR3 covers 13 residues. After removal of 5 bases from V and 5 bases from J, the junction contained 5 bases not matched to a gene. The CDR3 region has the DNA TGTGCCAGTAGTCCAGCAGGGGGCGACGAGCAGTACTTC. Protein: CASSPAGGDEQYF.

The chain links TRBV6-5 to TRBJ2-7, with D unclear. Germline V gene lookup returns CDR1 MNHEY and CDR2 SVGAGI. V was cut by 7 bases and J by 7 bases, with 11 bases left in between. The CDR3 spans 11 residues. CDR3 residues: CASIESGEQYF. CDR3 DNA: TGTGCCAGCATTGAATCGGGTGAGCAGTACTTC.

This chain uses TRBV2 with TRBJ2-5, with D maybe TRBD1 (6 bases). Between the trimmed V and J ends, which lost 5 bases and 2 bases, there was a span of 15 bases. The CDR3 covers 15 residues. Germline CDR1 SNHLY, CDR2 FYNNEI. This CDR3 is CASSTGLGLQETQYF. The CDR3 nucleotides read TGTGCCAGCAGTACAGGGTTAGGGTTGCAAGAGACCCAGTACTTC. Filled out from reference TRBV2 and TRBJ2-5, the complete variable domain reads EPEVTQTPSHQVTQMGQEVILRCVPISNHLYFYWYRQILGQKVEFLVSFYNNEISEKSEIFDDQFSVERPDGSNFTLKIRSTKLEDSAMYFCASSTGLGLQETQYFGPGTRLLVL.

The rearrangement uses TRBV4-1 and TRBJ2-6; 7 bases agree with TRBD1. J was trimmed by 2 bases and V by 4 bases; bases with no gene match: 14. The CDR3 runs 19 residues. The germline V gene has CDR1 MGHRA and CDR2 YSYEKL. The CDR3 sequence is CASSLFEGQDVAGANVLTF. Here the CDR3 DNA reads TGCGCCAGCAGCCTGTTCGAAGGACAGGATGTAGCTGGGGCCAACGTCCTGACTTTC.

V gene TRBV19 combines with J gene TRBJ1-2; 10 nucleotides match TRBD1. With 5 bases clipped from V and 5 bases from J, the junction kept 11 bases outside the gene matches. The germline V gene encodes CDR1 LNHDA and CDR2 SQIVND (reference sequence). The CDR3 is 16 residues long. The CDR3 DNA reads as TGTGCCAGTAGTCCTCAAACCGGGACAGGGGTATATGGCTACACCTTC. Its translation is CASSPQTGTGVYGYTF.

The chain recombines TRBV4-1 with TRBJ2-3; TRBD2 aligns across 7 bases. With 3 bases clipped from V and 2 bases from J, the junction kept 5 bases outside the gene matches. This CDR3 comprises 15 residues. The germline CDR1 and CDR2 sequences are MGHRA and YSYEKL. In nucleotides, the CDR3 is TGCGCCAGCAGCCAGTTTAGCGGGCCCACAGATACGCAGTATTTT. Encoded protein: CASSQFSGPTDTQYF.

V is TRBV9 and J is TRBJ1-2, with 8 bases aligning to TRBD1. This CDR3 region has 13 residues. J lost 8 bases, V lost 5 bases, and 8 bases had no gene match. The V gene's germline CDR1 is SGDLS and CDR2 YYNGEE. CDR3 region: CASRDRGTRGYTF. The CDR3 DNA sequence: TGTGCCAGCAGAGACAGGGGAACTCGGGGCTACACCTTC.

The chain couples TRBV6-4 to TRBJ1-1; a possible D gene is TRBD1 (5 bases). V lost 5 bases to trimming and J lost 11 bases, with 18 bases between them. The CDR3 is 13 residues long. Germline V gives CDR1 MRHNA, CDR2 SNTAGT. Here the CDR3 reads CASSPEPGLRAFF. DNA for the CDR3: TGTGCCAGCAGTCCCGAACCAGGGTTGAGGGCTTTCTTT.

This clone has only a few counts. The CDR3 spells CASSKWREYEQYF. CDR3 sequence (DNA): TGTGCCAGCAGCAAGTGGAGGGAGTACGAGCAGTACTTC. The rearrangement links TRBV11-2 to TRBJ2-7; D possibly corresponds to TRBD2 (6 bases). Germline lookup yields CDR1 SGHAT and CDR2 FQNNGV. CDR3 length: 13 amino acids. V was shortened by 5 bases and J by 4 bases, with 12 bases between the two germline ends.

The gene calls are TRBV6-6 and TRBJ1-5; 8 positions agree with TRBD1. Trimming removed 2 bases from V and 6 bases from J; junction bases left unmatched: 3. From germline, CDR1 is MNHNY and CDR2 SVGAGI (reference sequence). The CDR3 spans 14 residues. CDR3: CASSYIDRGQPQHF. CDR3 bases: TGTGCCAGCAGTTACATCGACAGGGGTCAGCCCCAGCATTTT.

The chain carries TRBV14 and TRBJ1-6, with D perhaps matching TRBD1 (6 bases). This CDR3 is built from 17 residues. V was cut by 3 bases and J by 0 bases, with 12 bases left in between. Germline CDR1 SGHDN, CDR2 FVKESK. CDR3 bases: TGTGCCAGCAGCCAGGCGGACAGAAGCTCCTATAATTCACCCCTCCACTTT. It specifies CASSQADRSSYNSPLHF.

The chain recombines TRBV29-1 with TRBJ1-1; 9 bases align to TRBD1. The ends lost 5 bases at V and 0 bases at J; junction bases unmatched: 4. This CDR3 has 14 residues. Germline V gene sequence: CDR1 SQVTM, CDR2 ANQGSEA. CDR3 loop: CSVPDRGLNTEAFF. The CDR3 region has the DNA TGCAGCGTTCCTGACAGGGGGTTGAACACTGAAGCTTTCTTT.

V and J are TRBV19 and TRBJ1-2; 8 nucleotides match TRBD1. There are 14 residues in the CDR3. With V trimmed by 4 bases and J by 5 bases, 6 bases remained unmatched. Germline CDR1 LNHDA, CDR2 SQIVND (reference sequence). The CDR3 bases are TGTGCCAGTAGTAACCGGGACAGGTCTTATGGCTACACCTTC. Its protein is CASSNRDRSYGYTF.

The chain recombines TRBV5-5 with TRBJ1-5; the match to TRBD1 covers 7 bases. Per germline, CDR1 SGHKS and CDR2 YYEKEE (reference sequence). The ends lost 2 bases at V and 3 bases at J; junction bases unmatched: 8. The CDR3 length is 16 residues. CDR3: CASSFQLQGINQPQHF. For the CDR3, the DNA is TGTGCCAGCAGCTTTCAACTACAGGGGATCAATCAGCCCCAGCATTTT. Drawing the rest from reference TRBV5-5 and TRBJ1-5, the complete variable domain is DAGVTQSPTHLIKTRGQQVTLRCSPISGHKSVSWYQQVLGQGPQFIFQYYEKEERGRGNFPDRFSARQFPNYSSELNVNALLLGDSALYLCASSFQLQGINQPQHFGDGTRLSIL.